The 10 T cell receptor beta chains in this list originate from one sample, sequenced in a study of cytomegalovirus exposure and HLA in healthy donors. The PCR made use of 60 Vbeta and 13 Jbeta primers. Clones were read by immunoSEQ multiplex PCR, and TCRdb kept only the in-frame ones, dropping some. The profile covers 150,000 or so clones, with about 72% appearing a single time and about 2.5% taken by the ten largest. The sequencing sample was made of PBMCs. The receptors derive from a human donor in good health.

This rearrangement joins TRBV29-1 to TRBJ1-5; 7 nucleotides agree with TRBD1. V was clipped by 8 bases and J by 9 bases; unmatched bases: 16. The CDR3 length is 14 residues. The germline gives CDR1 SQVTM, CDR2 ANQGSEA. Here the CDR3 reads CSSCRQGRGRPQHF. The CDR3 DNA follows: TGCAGCTCCTGCCGACAGGGCCGGGGTAGGCCCCAGCATTTT.

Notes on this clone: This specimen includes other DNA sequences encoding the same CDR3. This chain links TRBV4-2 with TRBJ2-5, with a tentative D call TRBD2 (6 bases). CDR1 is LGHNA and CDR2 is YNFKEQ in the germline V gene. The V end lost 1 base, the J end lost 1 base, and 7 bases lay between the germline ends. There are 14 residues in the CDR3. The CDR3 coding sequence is TGTGCCAGCAGCCAAGGGGGACTCCAAGAGACCCAGTACTTC. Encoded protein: CASSQGGLQETQYF.

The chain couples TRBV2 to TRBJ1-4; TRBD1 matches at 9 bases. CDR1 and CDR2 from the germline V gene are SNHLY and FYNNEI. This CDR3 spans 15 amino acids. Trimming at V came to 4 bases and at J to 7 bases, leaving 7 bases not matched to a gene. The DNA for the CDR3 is TGTGCCAGCAGTGTGTCGGGACAGGGAGTTGAAAAACTGTTTTTT. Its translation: CASSVSGQGVEKLFF.

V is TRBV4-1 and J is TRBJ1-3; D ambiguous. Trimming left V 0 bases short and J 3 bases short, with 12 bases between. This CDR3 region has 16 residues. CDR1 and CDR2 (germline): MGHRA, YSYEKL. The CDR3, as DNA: TGCGCCAGCAGCCAAGAATGGCCTAGCGATGGAAACACCATATATTTT. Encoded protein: CASSQEWPSDGNTIYF.

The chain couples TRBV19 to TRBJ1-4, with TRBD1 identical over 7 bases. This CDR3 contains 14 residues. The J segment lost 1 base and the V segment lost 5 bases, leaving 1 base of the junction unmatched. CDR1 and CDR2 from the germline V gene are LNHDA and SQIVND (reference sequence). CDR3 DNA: TGTGCCAGTAGTCGACAGGGAACTAATGAAAAACTGTTTTTT. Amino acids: CASSRQGTNEKLFF.

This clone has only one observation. CDR3 amino acids: CASSPTQAGTGERAKNIQYF. DNA for the CDR3: TGTGCCAGCAGCCCGACCCAAGCCGGGACAGGGGAGAGGGCCAAAAACATTCAGTACTTC. V usage is TRBV4-2 and J usage is TRBJ2-4; TRBD1 agrees at 10 bases. Germline values: CDR1 LGHNA, CDR2 YNFKEQ. J gave up 1 base and V 4 bases, and 16 bases lay outside the gene matches. The CDR3 contains 20 residues.

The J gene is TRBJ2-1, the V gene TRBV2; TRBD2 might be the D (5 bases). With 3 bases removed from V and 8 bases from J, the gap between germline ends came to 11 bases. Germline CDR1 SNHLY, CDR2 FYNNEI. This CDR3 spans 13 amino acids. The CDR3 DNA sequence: TGTGCCAGCAGTGAGAGAGGGATAGATGAGCAGTTCTTC. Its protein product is CASSERGIDEQFF.

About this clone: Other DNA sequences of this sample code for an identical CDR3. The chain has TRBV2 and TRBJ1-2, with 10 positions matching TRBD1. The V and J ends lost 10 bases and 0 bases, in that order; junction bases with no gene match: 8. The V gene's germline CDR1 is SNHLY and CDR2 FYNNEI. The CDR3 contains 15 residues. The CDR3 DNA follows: TGTGCCACTTCGGGGACAGGGGATACTAACTATGGCTACACCTTC. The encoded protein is CATSGTGDTNYGYTF.

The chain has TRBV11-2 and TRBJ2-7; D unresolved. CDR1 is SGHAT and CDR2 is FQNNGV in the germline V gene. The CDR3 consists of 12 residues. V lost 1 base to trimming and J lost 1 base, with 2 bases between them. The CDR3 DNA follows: TGTGCCAGCAGCTTAGCGTCCTACGAGCAGTACTTC. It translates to CASSLASYEQYF.

The CDR3 protein is CASSPGTMFLRETQYF. The CDR3 DNA follows: TGTGCCAGCAGCCCAGGGACTATGTTCCTCCGAGAGACCCAGTACTTC. The chain has TRBV9 and TRBJ2-5; 7 bases match TRBD2. Looked up from germline, CDR1 is SGDLS and CDR2 is YYNGEE. The CDR3 consists of 16 residues. J lost 4 bases, V lost 4 bases, and 13 bases had no gene match.